The 24 T cell receptor beta chains below were found in one sample sequenced in a study of long-term antiretroviral therapy in people with HIV. It was version v3.0 of the immunoSEQ assay that was run at survey level. Libraries were prepared by immunoSEQ multiplex PCR; TCRdb keeps only in-frame clonotypes and omits some of them. The sample has roughly 28,000 clones, around 90% seen once; the top ten hold 3.6%. The sample in question was unsorted PBMCs, obtained 1.8 years after starting antiretroviral therapy. Receptor source: a woman between 18 and 29 years old with HIV.

The rearrangement uses TRBV4-1 and TRBJ2-2; D is uncertain. Germline-derived CDR1 and CDR2 are MGHRA and YSYEKL. The V end lost 5 bases, the J end lost 1 base, and 8 bases lay between the germline ends. This CDR3 has 14 residues. The CDR3 DNA sequence: TGCGCCAGCAGCTCCTCACGGAACACCGGGGAGCTGTTTTTT. Protein sequence: CASSSSRNTGELFF.

The rearrangement joins TRBV6-4 to TRBJ2-3; 12 positions match TRBD2. CDR3 size: 14 residues. Germline V gene lookup returns CDR1 MRHNA and CDR2 SNTAGT. The J segment lost 5 bases and the V segment lost 3 bases, leaving 0 bases of the junction unmatched. The DNA of the CDR3 is TGTGCCAGCAGTGAGGGACTAGCGGGAGATACGCAGTATTTT. Translated: CASSEGLAGDTQYF.

The chain couples TRBV6-1 to TRBJ2-7; no definite D call. The CDR3 runs to 12 residues. Germline V gene sequence: CDR1 MNHNS, CDR2 SASEGT. Trimming shortened V by 4 bases and J by 11 bases, and 15 bases separated the two germline ends. Written as DNA, the CDR3 is TGTGCCAGCAGTGTTGGTGGGGTTTGGGAGTACTTC. Protein sequence: CASSVGGVWEYF.

The CDR3 sequence is CASSVGVRQETQYF. The CDR3 DNA reads TGTGCCAGCAGCGTAGGGGTCCGGCAAGAGACCCAGTACTTC. The V gene is TRBV9, the J gene TRBJ2-5, with D unresolved. CDR1 and CDR2 (germline): SGDLS, YYNGEE. V was clipped by 0 bases and J by 2 bases, with 8 bases between them. The CDR3 covers 14 residues.

The V gene is TRBV6-1, the J gene TRBJ2-7, with 10 bases that match TRBD2. V was clipped by 1 base and J by 0 bases; unmatched bases: 3. CDR3 length: 16 amino acids. The V gene's germline CDR1 is MNHNS and CDR2 SASEGT. The CDR3 DNA is TGTGCCAGCAGTGAAGTAGGGACTAGCGACTCCTACGAGCAGTACTTC. Its protein is CASSEVGTSDSYEQYF.

Note on this clone: A read error may account for a junction end that differs from germline. V is TRBV7-7 and J is TRBJ2-5; no definite D call. Germline CDR1 is SSHAT and CDR2 is FNYEAQ (reference sequence). The CDR3 contains 16 residues. CDR3 protein: CASSLGPLAGQETQYF. As DNA, the CDR3 is TGTGCTAGCAGCTTAGGGCCGTTAGCAGGCCAAGAGACCCAGTACTTC.

The chain has TRBV5-4 and TRBJ2-3, with D hard to call. Per the germline V gene, CDR1 is SGHNT and CDR2 is YYREEE (reference sequence). CDR3 size: 12 residues. V was pared by 0 bases and J by 5 bases, with 4 bases between. The CDR3 DNA follows: TGTGCCAGCAGCTTGGCAGGAGATACGCAGTATTTT. The encoded protein is CASSLAGDTQYF.

The chain joins TRBV2 to TRBJ2-7; 8 nucleotides match TRBD2. This CDR3 has 12 amino acids. CDR1 is SNHLY, CDR2 FYNNEI, per germline. V trimming: 8 bases; J trimming: 12 bases; junction bases outside the gene matches: 12. The CDR3 sequence: CASRGGVRSRYF. The CDR3 DNA reads as TGTGCCAGCCGGGGGGGGGTTCGTAGTCGGTACTTC.

This chain joins TRBV5-6 and TRBJ2-7; D is ambiguous. Germline CDR1 and CDR2: SGHDT and YYEEEE. The CDR3 is made up of 15 amino acids. The V and J ends lost 0 bases and 3 bases respectively, with 13 bases between them. CDR3 loop: CASSLAGGSRYEQYF. The DNA for the CDR3 is TGTGCCAGCAGCTTGGCGGGCGGTAGTCGCTACGAGCAGTACTTC.

There are a few counts of this clone. This sequence joins TRBV7-2 and TRBJ2-7; TRBD1 agrees at 7 bases. J lost 2 bases, V lost 0 bases, and 4 bases had no gene match. Germline CDR1 reads SGHTA; CDR2 reads FQGNSA. The CDR3 runs to 15 residues. CDR3: CASSLATGIAYEQYF. The CDR3 coding sequence is TGTGCCAGCAGCTTAGCGACAGGGATAGCCTACGAGCAGTACTTC.

The CDR3 region has the DNA TGTGCCAGCAGCCCAAGACAGGGGACCTATGGCTACACCTTC. It specifies CASSPRQGTYGYTF. V usage is TRBV9 and J usage is TRBJ1-2, with 8 bases matching TRBD1. Germline assignment: CDR1 SGDLS and CDR2 YYNGEE. With 4 bases clipped from V and 4 bases from J, the junction kept 6 bases outside the gene matches. The CDR3 is 14 residues long.

The chain carries TRBV28 and TRBJ1-1, with no clear D. Germline assignment: CDR1 MDHEN and CDR2 SYDVKM. Trimming removed 3 bases at V and 2 bases at J, with 7 bases between. There are 13 residues in the CDR3. The CDR3 nucleotides are TGTGCCAGCAGTTTGTGGGCAAACACTGAAGCTTTCTTT. The encoded protein is CASSLWANTEAFF. Combining the CDR3 with reference TRBV28 and TRBJ1-1 gives the whole variable domain DVKVTQSSRYLVKRTGEKVFLECVQDMDHENMFWYRQDPGLGLRLIYFSYDVKMKEKGDIPEGYSVSREKKERFSLILESASTNQTSMYLCASSLWANTEAFFGQGTRLTVV.

J is TRBJ1-2 and V is TRBV19, with unresolved D. Germline V lookup: CDR1 LNHDA, CDR2 SQIVND (reference sequence). V shed 5 bases and J shed 6 bases, with 16 bases lying between them. The CDR3 is 14 amino acids. The CDR3 DNA reads TGTGCCAGTAGTCCTGGGCCTGTAGGACATGGCTACACCTTC. As protein: CASSPGPVGHGYTF.

The CDR3 is CASSQEIGTPYEQYF. CDR3 coding DNA: TGCGCCAGCAGCCAAGAGATCGGGACTCCGTACGAGCAGTACTTC. The chain uses TRBV4-3 and TRBJ2-7; TRBD2 might be the D (6 bases). Germline CDR1 and CDR2: LGHNA and YSLEER. The CDR3 totals 15 residues. Trimming left V 0 bases short and J 4 bases short, with 13 bases between.

The chain recombines TRBV7-9 with TRBJ1-5, with D hard to call. The CDR3 totals 17 residues. Germline V gene sequence: CDR1 SEHNR, CDR2 FQNEAQ (reference sequence). With 1 base removed from V and 1 base from J, the gap between germline ends came to 14 bases. The CDR3 protein is CASSLGIGVESNQPQHF. In DNA, the CDR3 is TGTGCCAGCAGCTTAGGGATTGGAGTTGAGAGCAATCAGCCCCAGCATTTT. Based on the CDR3 plus reference TRBV7-9 and TRBJ1-5, the full variable domain is DTGVSQNPRHKITKRGQNVTFRCDPISEHNRLYWYRQTLGQGPEFLTYFQNEAQLEKSRLLSDRFSAERPKGSFSTLEIQRTEQGDSAMYLCASSLGIGVESNQPQHFGDGTRLSIL.

The rearrangement uses TRBV5-1 and TRBJ2-5; 9 bases match TRBD1. J lost 9 bases, V lost 2 bases, and 11 bases had no gene match. The CDR3 sequence is 15 residues long. Germline CDR1 reads SGHRS; CDR2 reads YFSETQ. The CDR3 loop reads CASSLDGTGHAAQYF. The CDR3 bases are TGCGCCAGCAGCTTAGACGGGACAGGGCATGCGGCCCAGTACTTC. The complete variable domain, with remaining parts taken from reference TRBV5-1 and TRBJ2-5, reads KAGVTQTPRYLIKTRGQQVTLSCSPISGHRSVSWYQQTPGQGLQFLFEYFSETQRNKGNFPGRFSGRQFSNSRSEMNVSTLELGDSALYLCASSLDGTGHAAQYFGPGTRLLVL.

The CDR3 DNA reads as TGTGCCAGTAGAACCGGGACCGCGACCTCCTATGGCTACACCTTC. Amino acids: CASRTGTATSYGYTF. The chain links TRBV19 to TRBJ1-2, with TRBD1 as a possible D gene (5 bases). CDR3 length: 15 residues. V lost 6 bases, J lost 4 bases, and 18 bases lay in between. CDR1 LNHDA and CDR2 SQIVND come from the germline V gene (reference sequence). Based on the CDR3 plus reference TRBV19 and TRBJ1-2, the full variable domain is DGGITQSPKYLFRKEGQNVTLSCEQNLNHDAMYWYRQDPGQGLRLIYYSQIVNDFQKGDIAEGYSVSREKKESFPLTVTSAQKNPTAFYLCASRTGTATSYGYTFGSGTRLTVV.

This chain connects TRBV11-3 to TRBJ1-1; D is uncertain. From germline, CDR1 is SGHNT and CDR2 YENEEA. This CDR3 spans 12 amino acids. Trimming cost V 1 base and J 11 bases, with 11 bases left between them. The CDR3 coding sequence is TGTGCCAGCAGCTTAGGAGGCTCTAAGGCTTTCTTT. It yields the protein CASSLGGSKAFF.

This clone was found once. This chain uses TRBV2 with TRBJ1-4; tentative D call: TRBD1 (5 bases). The CDR3 consists of 18 residues. With 4 bases removed from V and 0 bases from J, the gap between germline ends came to 18 bases. Per the germline V gene, CDR1 is SNHLY and CDR2 is FYNNEI. The CDR3 protein is CASSALKGRGATNEKLFF. The CDR3, as DNA: TGTGCCAGCAGTGCATTGAAGGGGAGGGGCGCAACTAATGAAAAACTGTTTTTT.

The chain recombines TRBV15 with TRBJ2-6; possibly TRBD1 for D (6 bases). This CDR3 has 18 residues. Trimming stripped 3 bases from V and 4 bases from J, with 19 bases between. Germline V gives CDR1 LNHNV, CDR2 YYDKDF (reference sequence). The CDR3 nucleotides read TGTGCCACCAGCAGTCCGGGACAACTATCTACCGGGGCCAACGTCCTGACTTTC. Amino acid sequence: CATSSPGQLSTGANVLTF.

This chain connects TRBV5-4 to TRBJ2-7, with D possibly being TRBD1 (6 bases). CDR3 length: 16 amino acids. Germline CDR1 SGHNT, CDR2 YYREEE (reference sequence). Trimming cost V 4 bases and J 1 base, with 18 bases left between them. Written as DNA, the CDR3 is TGTGCCAGCAGCCGGGTTGGGGGCGCGATGTCCTACGAGCAGTACTTC. This translates into CASSRVGGAMSYEQYF.

This rearrangement joins TRBV28 to TRBJ1-1, with D possibly TRBD1 on 5 matching bases. Germline assignment: CDR1 MDHEN and CDR2 SYDVKM. V was trimmed by 6 bases and J by 4 bases, leaving 24 bases between them. CDR3 size: 17 residues. CDR3 protein: CASSPWGRISSSTEAFF. The CDR3 nucleotides read TGTGCCAGCAGCCCCTGGGGCCGAATAAGTAGCAGCACTGAAGCTTTCTTT.

This CDR3 reads CASSIHRSSYEQYF. The CDR3, as DNA: TGTGCCAGTAGTATCCACAGGAGCTCCTACGAGCAGTACTTC. The chain employs TRBV19 and TRBJ2-7; a weak D match, TRBD1 (5 bases). This CDR3 comprises 14 residues. Germline CDR1 is LNHDA and CDR2 is SQIVND (reference sequence). Between the trimmed V and J ends, which lost 3 bases and 0 bases, there was a span of 9 bases.

The chain recombines TRBV28 with TRBJ2-1; 7 nucleotides line up with TRBD1. Germline V gives CDR1 MDHEN, CDR2 SYDVKM. This CDR3 has 15 residues. With V trimmed by 1 base and J by 7 bases, 7 bases remained unmatched. CDR3 amino acids: CASSLYGQAPNEQFF. CDR3 nucleotides: TGTGCCAGCAGTTTATACGGACAGGCCCCGAATGAGCAGTTCTTC.